Listed below are T cell receptor beta chains from one sample, sequenced in a study of T cell responses to AZD1222 COVID-19 vaccine. The method was immunoSEQ multiplex PCR; TCRdb's version includes in-frame clones alone and lacks a portion of them. The table lists around 130,000 clones, over 90% of them singletons. The sample here was peripheral blood, taken on day 0 of AZD1222 vaccination. These receptors were taken from an adult in good health. Each CDR3 is given with its conserved first and last residue. The order of the fields is CDR3 DNA, CDR3 protein, V gene, CDR3 length, clone size, D gene, J gene. D genes are given only for firm matches. The size of a clone is reported for some rows only, either as once, few or many, or as a class for expanded clones.

DNA: TGTGCCAGCAGTTACGACGACAGTTTTTCTAACTATGGCTACACCTTC; CDR3: CASSYDDSFSNYGYTF; V: TRBV6-5; length: 16; size: NA; D: NA; J: TRBJ1-2
DNA: TGTGCCAGCAGCGTAGGGTTTCGGGGGGCCCCTAGGAATGAGCAGTTCTTC; CDR3: CASSVGFRGAPRNEQFF; V: TRBV9; length: 17; size: NA; D: NA; J: TRBJ2-1
DNA: TGTGCCAGCAGCCCACCCTCGGACGTCACAGATACGCAGTATTTT; CDR3: CASSPPSDVTDTQYF; V: TRBV7-9; length: 15; size: few; D: NA; J: TRBJ2-3
DNA: TGTGCCAGCAGCTCATCGACAGGGGGCTTGAGCGAGCAGTACTTC; CDR3: CASSSSTGGLSEQYF; V: TRBV5-4; length: 15; size: NA; D: TRBD1; J: TRBJ2-7
DNA: TGTGCCAGCAGCTTAGAGGGACAGGGATATGGCTACACCTTC; CDR3: CASSLEGQGYGYTF; V: TRBV13; length: 14; size: NA; D: TRBD1; J: TRBJ1-2
DNA: TGCGCCAGCAGCCAAGATGAGAGTTCCGAGCCATTCAACACCGGGGAGCTGTTTTTT; CDR3: CASSQDESSEPFNTGELFF; V: TRBV4-1; length: 19; size: NA; D: NA; J: TRBJ2-2
DNA: TGTGCCAGCTCTCAAGGGGGGTGGACCCAAGAGACCCAGTACTTC; CDR3: CASSQGGWTQETQYF; V: TRBV27; length: 15; size: NA; D: NA; J: TRBJ2-5
DNA: TGCGCCAGCAGCTTCGGGGCCGGAAGTGAAAAACTGTTTTTT; CDR3: CASSFGAGSEKLFF; V: TRBV5-1; length: 14; size: NA; D: NA; J: TRBJ1-4
DNA: TGTGCCAGCAGTTTGTCCATTGATGAAGCTTTCTTT; CDR3: CASSLSIDEAFF; V: TRBV28; length: 12; size: NA; D: NA; J: TRBJ1-1
DNA: TGTGCCAGCAGTACGACAGGGTTAAACGAGCAGTACTTC; CDR3: CASSTTGLNEQYF; V: TRBV28; length: 13; size: NA; D: TRBD1; J: TRBJ2-7
DNA: TGTGCCAGCAGAGCTTCGGGGGGCGAAGCTTTCTTT; CDR3: CASRASGGEAFF; V: TRBV2; length: 12; size: once; D: NA; J: TRBJ1-1
DNA: TGTGCCTGGAGTGCTCAGGGAGTCTGGAATGAGCAGTTCTTC; CDR3: CAWSAQGVWNEQFF; V: TRBV30; length: 14; size: once; D: NA; J: TRBJ2-1
DNA: TGTGCCAGCTCATCAAAAGCCGGGACAGGGCATGAGCAGTTCTTC; CDR3: CASSSKAGTGHEQFF; V: TRBV18; length: 15; size: NA; D: TRBD1; J: TRBJ2-1
DNA: TGTGCCAGCAGCGGGCCGACAGGGATCTATGGCTACACCTTC; CDR3: CASSGPTGIYGYTF; V: TRBV9; length: 14; size: NA; D: TRBD1; J: TRBJ1-2
DNA: TGTGCCAGCAGCCCTGCGTTGGGCAGCTCCTACAATGAGCAGTTCTTC; CDR3: CASSPALGSSYNEQFF; V: TRBV7-9; length: 16; size: NA; D: NA; J: TRBJ2-1
DNA: TGTGCCAGCAGCGTCCAGGACAGGGGGGATGGCTACACCTTC; CDR3: CASSVQDRGDGYTF; V: TRBV9; length: 14; size: NA; D: TRBD1; J: TRBJ1-2
DNA: TGCAGCGTCGCAACCGGGACAGGTAATCAGCCCCAGCATTTT; CDR3: CSVATGTGNQPQHF; V: TRBV29-1; length: 14; size: NA; D: TRBD1; J: TRBJ1-5
DNA: TGTGCCAGCAGCTTAGCGTACAGGGGGAACACTGAAGCTTTCTTT; CDR3: CASSLAYRGNTEAFF; V: TRBV7-8; length: 15; size: NA; D: TRBD1; J: TRBJ1-1
DNA: TGTGCCAGCACCTCTCAGCGGGGGAGTGATGAGCAGTTCTTC; CDR3: CASTSQRGSDEQFF; V: TRBV5-4; length: 14; size: NA; D: TRBD2; J: TRBJ2-1
DNA: TGTGCCAGCAGCTTCCCGGGACTGGGGGGCTACACCTTC; CDR3: CASSFPGLGGYTF; V: TRBV5-4; length: 13; size: NA; D: NA; J: TRBJ1-2
DNA: TGTGCCAGCAGCACCGGGACAGGGGTTGAAAAACTGTTTTTT; CDR3: CASSTGTGVEKLFF; V: TRBV5-6; length: 14; size: NA; D: TRBD1; J: TRBJ1-4
DNA: TGTGCCAGCAGCTTAAGGGGCCTAGGTTCACCCCTCCACTTT; CDR3: CASSLRGLGSPLHF; V: TRBV7-9; length: 14; size: NA; D: NA; J: TRBJ1-6
DNA: TGTGCCAGCAGCCGTATACTCACTAGCGACACCGGGGAGCTGTTTTTT; CDR3: CASSRILTSDTGELFF; V: TRBV5-6; length: 16; size: NA; D: TRBD2; J: TRBJ2-2
DNA: TGTGCCAGCGGAGACAGGACAGGGGGCACTGAAGCTTTCTTT; CDR3: CASGDRTGGTEAFF; V: TRBV2; length: 14; size: once; D: TRBD1; J: TRBJ1-1
DNA: TGTGCCAGCAGCTCCCATCTCAACACCATATATTTT; CDR3: CASSSHLNTIYF; V: TRBV7-8; length: 12; size: once; D: NA; J: TRBJ1-3
DNA: TGTGCCAGCAGTCTCGGGACCAGGGACACCGGGGAGCTGTTTTTT; CDR3: CASSLGTRDTGELFF; V: TRBV6-5; length: 15; size: few; D: NA; J: TRBJ2-2
DNA: TGTGCCAGCAGCCTAGAGCCGGCCAGGGGCACAGATACGCAGTATTTT; CDR3: CASSLEPARGTDTQYF; V: TRBV7-9; length: 16; size: NA; D: NA; J: TRBJ2-3
DNA: TGTGCCACCAGTGATTCAGGGGGCTTGAACACTGAAGCTTTCTTT; CDR3: CATSDSGGLNTEAFF; V: TRBV24-1; length: 15; size: NA; D: TRBD1; J: TRBJ1-1
DNA: TGTGCCAGCAGCTCATTCGGGTGGCAGCCCCAGCATTTT; CDR3: CASSSFGWQPQHF; V: TRBV28; length: 13; size: NA; D: NA; J: TRBJ1-5
DNA: TGTGCCAGCAGCTCAACACCTCCTAACTATGGCTACACCTTC; CDR3: CASSSTPPNYGYTF; V: TRBV9; length: 14; size: NA; D: NA; J: TRBJ1-2
DNA: TGTGCCAGTGCCGCGGGGGGGAACACTGAAGCTTTCTTT; CDR3: CASAAGGNTEAFF; V: TRBV27; length: 13; size: NA; D: NA; J: TRBJ1-1